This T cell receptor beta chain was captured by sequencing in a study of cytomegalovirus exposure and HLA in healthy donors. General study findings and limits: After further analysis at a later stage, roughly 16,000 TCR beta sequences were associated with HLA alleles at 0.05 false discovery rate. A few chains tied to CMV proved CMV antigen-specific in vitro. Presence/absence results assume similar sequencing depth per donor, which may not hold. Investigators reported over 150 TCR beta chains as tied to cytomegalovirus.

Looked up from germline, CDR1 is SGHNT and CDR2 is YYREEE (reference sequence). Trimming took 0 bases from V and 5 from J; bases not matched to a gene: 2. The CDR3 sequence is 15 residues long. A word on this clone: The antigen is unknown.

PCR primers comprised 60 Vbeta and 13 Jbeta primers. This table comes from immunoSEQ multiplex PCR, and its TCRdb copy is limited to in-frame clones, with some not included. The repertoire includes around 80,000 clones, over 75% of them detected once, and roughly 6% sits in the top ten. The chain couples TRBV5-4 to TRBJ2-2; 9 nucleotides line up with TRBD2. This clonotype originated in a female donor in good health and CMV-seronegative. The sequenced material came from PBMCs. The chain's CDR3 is CASSLGLAVTGELFF. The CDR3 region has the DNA TGTGCCAGCAGCTTGGGACTAGCGGTGACCGGGGAGCTGTTTTTT.